Below, 25 T cell receptor beta chains from the same sample are listed, as sequenced in a study of shared clonotypes between healthy human individuals. Data came from immunoSEQ multiplex PCR; TCRdb stores just in-frame clones and leaves some out. This sample yields about 2.4 million clones, of which roughly 93% are seen a single time; 0.35% to 0.45% belongs to the top ten. The sample consisted of naive CD4+ T cells from PBMCs. Subset in this sample: CD45RA+ positively selected. The source is a young man in good health. Some clones in this sample may be carry-over from other donors' samples.

CDR3 nucleotides: TGTGCCTGGATCCCCAAAGGGGTACAGGGCTTTAACTATGGCTACACCTTC. Translation gives CAWIPKGVQGFNYGYTF. The V and J genes are TRBV30 and TRBJ1-2, with a possible D match to TRBD1 (6 bases). Trimming shortened V by 4 bases and J by 1 base, and 22 bases separated the two germline ends. Germline assignment: CDR1 GTSNPN and CDR2 SVGIG (reference sequence). CDR3 length: 17 amino acids.

In regard to this clone: Different DNA sequences within this sample yield the same CDR3. J is TRBJ2-7 and V is TRBV4-2; 11 bases align to TRBD2. The trim removed 3 bases at V and 3 bases at J, leaving 1 base unmatched. CDR3 length: 14 residues. In germline, CDR1 is LGHNA, CDR2 YNFKEQ. Written as DNA, the CDR3 is TGTGCCAGCAGCCAGGGGACTAGCGGCTACGAGCAGTACTTC. It translates to CASSQGTSGYEQYF.

The V and J genes are TRBV19 and TRBJ2-1, with TRBD2 matching 10 bases. V lost 5 bases, J lost 10 bases, and 5 bases stayed unmatched. Germline CDR1 is LNHDA and CDR2 is SQIVND (reference sequence). The CDR3 contains 13 residues. The CDR3 here is CASSATSGVEQFF. CDR3 bases: TGTGCCAGTAGTGCTACTAGCGGGGTCGAGCAGTTCTTC.

This clone has only one observation. This chain links TRBV29-1 with TRBJ2-4; D might be TRBD1 (5 bases). The CDR3 is 14 amino acids. The germline gives CDR1 SQVTM, CDR2 ANQGSEA. V was trimmed by 0 bases and J by 3 bases, leaving 9 bases between them. The CDR3 here is CSVEDRAVKNIQYF. CDR3 nucleotide sequence: TGCAGCGTTGAAGACAGGGCAGTCAAAAACATTCAGTACTTC.

This chain connects TRBV2 to TRBJ2-5; no clear D. This CDR3 spans 11 amino acids. Trimming shortened V by 2 bases and J by 8 bases, and 6 bases separated the two germline ends. Germline-derived CDR1 and CDR2 are SNHLY and FYNNEI. The CDR3 DNA is TGTGCCAGCAGTGAAATAGTAACCCAGTACTTC. This sequence encodes CASSEIVTQYF.

The V gene is TRBV5-1, the J gene TRBJ2-5; tentative D call: TRBD1 (5 bases). The V gene lost 5 bases and the J gene lost 5 bases, with 16 bases spanning the gap. This CDR3 comprises 14 residues. Looked up from germline, CDR1 is SGHRS and CDR2 is YFSETQ. Here the CDR3 DNA reads TGCGCCAGCAGGGCTCTACTCCCAGGGGAGACCCAGTACTTC. Translating gives CASRALLPGETQYF. Full variable domain (missing parts from reference TRBV5-1 and TRBJ2-5): KAGVTQTPRYLIKTRGQQVTLSCSPISGHRSVSWYQQTPGQGLQFLFEYFSETQRNKGNFPGRFSGRQFSNSRSEMNVSTLELGDSALYLCASRALLPGETQYFGPGTRLLVL.

V gene TRBV10-3 combines with J gene TRBJ2-7; TRBD2 matches at 7 bases. Germline CDR1 ENHRY, CDR2 SYGVKD. The CDR3 length is 16 residues. The J segment lost 2 bases and the V segment lost 3 bases, leaving 10 bases of the junction unmatched. The CDR3 DNA follows: TGTGCCATCAGTGAAAAGCTGGTGGGAGGGCCCTACGAGCAGTACTTC. It codes for CAISEKLVGGPYEQYF.

V and J are TRBV14 and TRBJ2-7; 8 positions agree with TRBD2. Germline trimming cut 4 bases from V and 4 bases from J; bases unmatched to any gene: 12. Germline lookup yields CDR1 SGHDN and CDR2 FVKESK. CDR3 length: 16 amino acids. CDR3 region: CASSLGTRRKSYEQYF. CDR3 DNA: TGTGCCAGCAGCCTAGGGACTAGACGTAAATCTTACGAGCAGTACTTC.

The V call is TRBV21-1, the J call TRBJ1-4. TRBV21-1 is flagged as a pseudogene. This CDR3 has 14 residues. CDR3 DNA sequence: TGTGCCAGCAGCATTGGAGTACTTAATGAAAAACTGTTTTTT. Translated: CASSIGVLNEKLFF.

This clone was observed a single time. V and J are TRBV9 and TRBJ2-1; unclear D gene. V was shortened by 0 bases and J by 8 bases, with 9 bases between the two germline ends. The CDR3 has 13 amino acids. Germline CDR1 SGDLS, CDR2 YYNGEE. The CDR3 DNA follows: TGTGCCAGCAGCGTAGTTGCAGTGGATGAGCAGTTCTTC. It specifies CASSVVAVDEQFF.

Concerning this clone: Within the sample, other DNA sequences also encode this same CDR3. The chain has TRBV6-5 and TRBJ1-5, with 8 positions matching TRBD1. The V gene's germline CDR1 is MNHEY and CDR2 SVGAGI. Trimming took 6 bases from V and 7 from J; bases not matched to a gene: 5. The CDR3 runs to 13 residues. CDR3 amino acids: CASSTGGGQPQHF. CDR3 nucleotide sequence: TGTGCCAGCAGCACAGGGGGTGGACAGCCCCAGCATTTT.

The chain is built from TRBV28 and TRBJ2-2, with D uncertain. V shed 1 base and J shed 0 bases, with 9 bases lying between them. The CDR3 extends over 16 amino acids. Germline V lookup: CDR1 MDHEN, CDR2 SYDVKM. DNA for the CDR3: TGTGCCAGCAGTTTATTGGGTAGCCCGAACACCGGGGAGCTGTTTTTT. Translating it yields CASSLLGSPNTGELFF.

V usage is TRBV2 and J usage is TRBJ2-7; 7 bases fit TRBD2. Losses at the gene ends were 7 bases for V and 2 bases for J; bases not matched to a gene: 8. The germline V gene has CDR1 SNHLY and CDR2 FYNNEI. This CDR3 region has 14 residues. CDR3 in DNA: TGTGCCAGCATGCTCAGCGGGACCCCCTACGAGCAGTACTTC. Encoded protein: CASMLSGTPYEQYF.

There are a few counts of this clone. The rearrangement uses TRBV29-1 and TRBJ1-1; maybe TRBD1 (6 bases). V lost 6 bases to trimming and J lost 0 bases, with 11 bases between them. CDR3 length: 13 residues. CDR1 is SQVTM, CDR2 ANQGSEA, per germline. The CDR3: CSVDRNLNTEAFF. CDR3 DNA: TGCAGCGTCGACAGGAACCTGAACACTGAAGCTTTCTTT.

The chain links TRBV7-8 to TRBJ2-7; D might be TRBD1 (6 bases). CDR3 size: 15 residues. CDR1 SGHVS and CDR2 FQNEAQ come from the germline V gene. V was trimmed by 5 bases and J by 2 bases, leaving 16 bases between them. CDR3 nucleotides: TGTGCCAGCAGCCAGGGGCCGACTCTCACCTACGAGCAGTACTTC. Residues: CASSQGPTLTYEQYF. Full variable domain (outside the CDR3, taken from reference TRBV7-8 and TRBJ2-7): GAGVSQSPRYKVAKRGQDVALRCDPISGHVSLFWYQQALGQGPEFLTYFQNEAQLDKSGLPSDRFFAERPEGSVSTLKIQRTQQEDSAVYLCASSQGPTLTYEQYFGPGTRLTVT.

This sequence joins TRBV4-2 and TRBJ2-5; TRBD1 might be the D (6 bases). The germline gives CDR1 LGHNA, CDR2 YNFKEQ. Trimming took off 1 base at V and 6 bases at J, with 9 bases between the two ends. There are 13 residues in the CDR3. For the CDR3, the DNA is TGTGCCAGCAGCCAAGGGGACAAAAAGACCCAGTACTTC. Residues: CASSQGDKKTQYF.

V and J are TRBV19 and TRBJ2-5; 9 bases match TRBD2. Germline CDR1 is LNHDA and CDR2 is SQIVND (reference sequence). The CDR3 covers 15 residues. Trimming removed 5 bases from V and 2 bases from J; junction bases left unmatched: 6. CDR3 in DNA: TGTGCCAGTAGTCGGCTAGCGGGGAAACAAGAGACCCAGTACTTC. Amino acid sequence: CASSRLAGKQETQYF.

The chain combines TRBV11-2 with TRBJ1-2; D is perhaps TRBD1 (5 bases). CDR3 length equals 15 residues. Trimming left V 5 bases short and J 2 bases short, with 15 bases between. Per germline, CDR1 SGHAT and CDR2 FQNNGV. In DNA, the CDR3 is TGTGCCAGCAGCCTATTCGCGACAGACAACTATGGCTACACCTTC. This sequence encodes CASSLFATDNYGYTF.

This clone was seen only once. The chain joins TRBV5-1 to TRBJ2-5; 8 positions match TRBD2. With 3 bases clipped from V and 5 bases from J, the junction kept 12 bases outside the gene matches. Germline V gene lookup returns CDR1 SGHRS and CDR2 YFSETQ. The CDR3 length is 16 residues. CDR3 bases: TGCGCCAGCAGCTCGTTGACTAGCGCCCCACGGGAGACCCAGTACTTC. Its protein is CASSSLTSAPRETQYF.

About this clone: The same CDR3 arises from other DNA sequences in this sample as well. CDR3 in amino acids: CASSLGGNEKLFF. CDR3 coding DNA: TGCGCCAGCAGCTTGGGTGGGAATGAAAAACTGTTTTTT. The chain has TRBV5-1 and TRBJ1-4, with no clear D. Trimming shortened V by 0 bases and J by 5 bases, and 5 bases separated the two germline ends. This CDR3 is 13 amino acids long. Germline CDR1 reads SGHRS; CDR2 reads YFSETQ.

The CDR3 bases are TGTGCCAGCAGCTTCGTCAGTACTTCCTACGAGCAGTACTTC. Translation: CASSFVSTSYEQYF. The chain combines TRBV11-1 with TRBJ2-7; D uncertain. From germline, CDR1 is SGHAT and CDR2 FQDESV (reference sequence). V was clipped by 3 bases and J by 1 base, with 10 bases between them. The CDR3 totals 14 residues.

This sequence joins TRBV2 and TRBJ1-1; weak D call: TRBD1 (5 bases). Germline-derived CDR1 and CDR2 are SNHLY and FYNNEI. The CDR3 contains 14 residues. The V gene lost 0 bases and the J gene lost 9 bases, with 14 bases spanning the gap. CDR3 loop: CASSEAGRQQKAFF. Written as DNA, the CDR3 is TGTGCCAGCAGTGAAGCGGGGAGACAGCAGAAAGCTTTCTTT.

The chain is built from TRBV5-1 and TRBJ2-3; 7 nucleotides line up with TRBD1. This CDR3 has 15 amino acids. Germline V gene sequence: CDR1 SGHRS, CDR2 YFSETQ. With 4 bases clipped from V and 2 bases from J, the junction kept 7 bases outside the gene matches. The DNA for the CDR3 is TGCGCCAGCAGCCCCCGGACAGGAGCCACAGATACGCAGTATTTT. This translates into CASSPRTGATDTQYF.

This chain joins TRBV5-5 and TRBJ2-2; TRBD2 matches 13 bases. The ends lost 2 bases at V and 7 bases at J; junction bases unmatched: 11. Per the germline V gene, CDR1 is SGHKS and CDR2 is YYEKEE (reference sequence). This CDR3 comprises 18 residues. This CDR3 is CASSFGVGLAGFGGELFF. The CDR3, as DNA: TGTGCCAGCAGCTTTGGAGTGGGACTAGCGGGATTTGGCGGGGAGCTGTTTTTT.

The CDR3 bases are TGTGCCAGCAGCCCCCCCGGGGGTAACACAGATACGCAGTATTTT. It is translated as CASSPPGGNTDTQYF. The gene calls are TRBV11-3 and TRBJ2-3; tentative D call: TRBD2 (6 bases). V was cut by 5 bases and J by 2 bases, with 14 bases left in between. The germline V gene has CDR1 SGHNT and CDR2 YENEEA. This CDR3 comprises 15 residues.